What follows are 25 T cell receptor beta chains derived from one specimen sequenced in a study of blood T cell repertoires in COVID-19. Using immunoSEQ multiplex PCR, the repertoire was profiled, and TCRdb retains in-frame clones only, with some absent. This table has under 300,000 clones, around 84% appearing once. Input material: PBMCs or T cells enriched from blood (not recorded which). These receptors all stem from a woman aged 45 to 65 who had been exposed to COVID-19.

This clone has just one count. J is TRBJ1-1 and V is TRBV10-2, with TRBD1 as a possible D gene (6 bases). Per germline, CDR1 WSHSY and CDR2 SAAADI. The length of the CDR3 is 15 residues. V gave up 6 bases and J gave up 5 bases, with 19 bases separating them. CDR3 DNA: TGCGCCAGCAGCCTCAACAGGGCTGGAGGAACTGAAGCTTTCTTT. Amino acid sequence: CASSLNRAGGTEAFF.

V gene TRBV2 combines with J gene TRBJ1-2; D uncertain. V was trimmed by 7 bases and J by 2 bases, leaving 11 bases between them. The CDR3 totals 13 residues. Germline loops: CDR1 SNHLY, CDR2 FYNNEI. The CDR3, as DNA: TGTGCCAGCAAGAGTAACAGAAACTATGGCTACACCTTC. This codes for CASKSNRNYGYTF. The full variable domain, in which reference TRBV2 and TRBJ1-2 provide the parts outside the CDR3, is EPEVTQTPSHQVTQMGQEVILRCVPISNHLYFYWYRQILGQKVEFLVSFYNNEISEKSEIFDDQFSVERPDGSNFTLKIRSTKLEDSAMYFCASKSNRNYGYTFGSGTRLTVV.

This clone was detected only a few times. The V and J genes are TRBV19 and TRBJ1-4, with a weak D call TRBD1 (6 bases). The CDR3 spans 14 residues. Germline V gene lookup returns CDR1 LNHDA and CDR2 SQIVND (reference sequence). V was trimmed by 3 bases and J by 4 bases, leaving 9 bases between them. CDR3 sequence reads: CASSMDRFNEKLFF. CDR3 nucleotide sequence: TGTGCCAGTAGTATGGACAGATTTAATGAAAAACTGTTTTTT. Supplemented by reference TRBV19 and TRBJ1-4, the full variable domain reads DGGITQSPKYLFRKEGQNVTLSCEQNLNHDAMYWYRQDPGQGLRLIYYSQIVNDFQKGDIAEGYSVSREKKESFPLTVTSAQKNPTAFYLCASSMDRFNEKLFFGSGTQLSVL.

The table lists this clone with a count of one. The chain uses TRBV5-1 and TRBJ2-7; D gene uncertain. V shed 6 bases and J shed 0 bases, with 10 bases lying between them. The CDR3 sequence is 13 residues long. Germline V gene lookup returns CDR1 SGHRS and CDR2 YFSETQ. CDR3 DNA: TGCGCCAGCACGAGAGATAACTCCTACGAGCAGTACTTC. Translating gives CASTRDNSYEQYF.

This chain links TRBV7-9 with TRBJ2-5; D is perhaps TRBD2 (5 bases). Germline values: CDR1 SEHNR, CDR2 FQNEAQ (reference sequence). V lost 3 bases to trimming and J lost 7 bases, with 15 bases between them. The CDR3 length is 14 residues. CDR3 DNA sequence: TGTGCCAGCAGCTTCGACTCAGCGGCCTGGACCCAGTACTTC. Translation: CASSFDSAAWTQYF.

CDR3 DNA: TGCGCCAGCAGTTGGGACAACGGCTACGAGCAGTACTTC. Protein product: CASSWDNGYEQYF. The V gene is TRBV10-2, the J gene TRBJ2-7; D is possibly TRBD1 (6 bases). Germline V lookup: CDR1 WSHSY, CDR2 SAAADI. The CDR3 consists of 13 residues. With 5 bases removed from V and 3 bases from J, the gap between germline ends came to 11 bases.

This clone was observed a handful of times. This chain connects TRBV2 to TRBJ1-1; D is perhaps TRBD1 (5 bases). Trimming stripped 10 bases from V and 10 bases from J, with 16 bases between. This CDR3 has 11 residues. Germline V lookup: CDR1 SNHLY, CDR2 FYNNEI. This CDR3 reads CATPNGAGAFF. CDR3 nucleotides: TGTGCCACCCCGAATGGGGCTGGAGCTTTCTTT.

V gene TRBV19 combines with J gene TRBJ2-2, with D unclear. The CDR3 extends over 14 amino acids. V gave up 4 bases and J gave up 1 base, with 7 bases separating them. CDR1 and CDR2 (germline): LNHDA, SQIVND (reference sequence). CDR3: CASSTTLNTGELFF. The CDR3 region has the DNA TGTGCCAGTAGTACGACACTGAACACCGGGGAGCTGTTTTTT.

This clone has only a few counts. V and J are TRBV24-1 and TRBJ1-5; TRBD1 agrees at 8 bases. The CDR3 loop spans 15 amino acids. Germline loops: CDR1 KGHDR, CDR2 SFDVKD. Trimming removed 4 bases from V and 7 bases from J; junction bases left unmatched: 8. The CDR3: CATSDRTGRGQPQHF. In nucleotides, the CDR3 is TGTGCCACCAGTGACCGGACAGGGCGGGGACAGCCCCAGCATTTT.

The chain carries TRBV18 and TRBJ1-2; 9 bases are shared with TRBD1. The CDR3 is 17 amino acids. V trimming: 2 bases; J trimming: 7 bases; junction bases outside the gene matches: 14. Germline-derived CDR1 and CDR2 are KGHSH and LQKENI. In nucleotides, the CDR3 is TGTGCCAGCTCACCAAATCAGATCGGACAGGGGCTTGCTGGCTACACCTTC. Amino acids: CASSPNQIGQGLAGYTF.

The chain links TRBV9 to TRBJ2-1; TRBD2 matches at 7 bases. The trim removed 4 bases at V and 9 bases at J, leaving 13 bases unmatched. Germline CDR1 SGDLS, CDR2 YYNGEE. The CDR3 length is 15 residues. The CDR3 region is CASSPGTNTNREQFF. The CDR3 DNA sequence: TGTGCCAGCAGCCCCGGGACTAACACCAACCGTGAGCAGTTCTTC. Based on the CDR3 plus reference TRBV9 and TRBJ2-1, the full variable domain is DSGVTQTPKHLITATGQRVTLRCSPRSGDLSVYWYQQSLDQGLQFLIQYYNGEERAKGNILERFSAQQFPDLHSELNLSSLELGDSALYFCASSPGTNTNREQFFGPGTRLTVL.

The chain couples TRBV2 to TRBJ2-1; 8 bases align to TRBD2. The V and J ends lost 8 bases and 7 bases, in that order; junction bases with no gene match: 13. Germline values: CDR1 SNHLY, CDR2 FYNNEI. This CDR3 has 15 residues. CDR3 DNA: TGTGCCAGCTTCTCCCTCGGGGGGGCATGGAATGAGCAGTTCTTC. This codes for CASFSLGGAWNEQFF.

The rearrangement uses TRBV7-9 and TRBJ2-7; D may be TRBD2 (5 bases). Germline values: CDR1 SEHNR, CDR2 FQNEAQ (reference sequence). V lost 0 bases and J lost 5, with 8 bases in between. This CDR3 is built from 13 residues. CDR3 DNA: TGTGCCAGCAGCTTAGCCGTCGGGAACGAGCAGTACTTC. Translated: CASSLAVGNEQYF.

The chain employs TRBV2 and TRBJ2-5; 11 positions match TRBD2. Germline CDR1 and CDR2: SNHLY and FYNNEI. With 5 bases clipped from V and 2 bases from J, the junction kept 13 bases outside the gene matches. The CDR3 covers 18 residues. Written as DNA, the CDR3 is TGTGCCAGCAGTACAACCTCCCGACTAGCGGGGAGACAAGAGACCCAGTACTTC. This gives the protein CASSTTSRLAGRQETQYF.

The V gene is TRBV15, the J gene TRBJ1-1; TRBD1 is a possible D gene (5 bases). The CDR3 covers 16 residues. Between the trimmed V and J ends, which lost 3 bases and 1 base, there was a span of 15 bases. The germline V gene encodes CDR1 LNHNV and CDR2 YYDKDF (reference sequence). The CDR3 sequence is CATSSSPAQANTEAFF. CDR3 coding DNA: TGTGCCACCAGCAGTAGTCCGGCACAGGCGAACACTGAAGCTTTCTTT. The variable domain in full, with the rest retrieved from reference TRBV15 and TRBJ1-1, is DAMVIQNPRYQVTQFGKPVTLSCSQTLNHNVMYWYQQKSSQAPKLLFHYYDKDFNNEADTPDNFQSRRPNTSFCFLDIRSPGLGDTAMYLCATSSSPAQANTEAFFGQGTRLTVV.

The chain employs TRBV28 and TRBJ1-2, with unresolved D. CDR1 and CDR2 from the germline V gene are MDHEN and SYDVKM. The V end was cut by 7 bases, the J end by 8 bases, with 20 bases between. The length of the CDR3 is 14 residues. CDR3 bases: TGTGCCAGCATCTCCGGATCGGTCGTGCGGGGCTACACCTTC. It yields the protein CASISGSVVRGYTF.

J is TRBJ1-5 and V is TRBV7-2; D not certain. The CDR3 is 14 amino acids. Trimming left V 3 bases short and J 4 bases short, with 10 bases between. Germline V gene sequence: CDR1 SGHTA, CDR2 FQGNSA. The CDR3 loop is CASSLNVGNQPQHF. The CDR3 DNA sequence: TGTGCCAGCAGCTTGAATGTCGGGAATCAGCCCCAGCATTTT.

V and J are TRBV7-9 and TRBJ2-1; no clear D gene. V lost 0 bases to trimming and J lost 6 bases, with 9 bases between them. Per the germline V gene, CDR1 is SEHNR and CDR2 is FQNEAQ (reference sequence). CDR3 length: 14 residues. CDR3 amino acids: CASSLANGGNEQFF. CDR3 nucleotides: TGTGCCAGCAGCTTAGCCAACGGCGGCAATGAGCAGTTCTTC.

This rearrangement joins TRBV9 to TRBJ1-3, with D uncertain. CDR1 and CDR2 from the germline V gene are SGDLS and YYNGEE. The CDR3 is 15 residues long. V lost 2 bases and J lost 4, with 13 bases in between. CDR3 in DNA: TGTGCCAGCAGCGTGCAGGCAGAATTAGGAAACACCATATATTTT. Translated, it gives CASSVQAELGNTIYF.

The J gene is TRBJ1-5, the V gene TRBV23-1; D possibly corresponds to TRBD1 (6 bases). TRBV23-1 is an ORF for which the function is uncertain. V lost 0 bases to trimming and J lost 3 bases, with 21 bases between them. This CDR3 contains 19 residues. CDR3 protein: CASSQSSPPGHRPNQPQHF. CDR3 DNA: TGCGCCAGCAGTCAATCCTCTCCCCCGGGACACCGTCCCAATCAGCCCCAGCATTTT.

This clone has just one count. The CDR3 reads CASSFVTGTNTGELFF. CDR3 in DNA: TGTGCCAGCAGTTTCGTGACAGGGACGAACACCGGGGAGCTGTTTTTT. The V call is TRBV6-2 or TRBV6-3, the J call TRBJ2-2; 7 positions agree with TRBD1. Germline CDR1 is MNHEY and CDR2 is SVGEGT. Trimming took 4 bases from V and 0 from J; bases not matched to a gene: 5. The CDR3 runs to 16 residues.

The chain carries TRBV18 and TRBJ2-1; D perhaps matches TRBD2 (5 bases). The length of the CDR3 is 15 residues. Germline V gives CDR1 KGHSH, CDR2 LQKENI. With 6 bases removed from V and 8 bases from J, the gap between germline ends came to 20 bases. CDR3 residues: CASSGPLRGSDEQFF. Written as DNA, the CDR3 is TGTGCCAGCTCCGGCCCGCTTAGAGGGAGCGATGAGCAGTTCTTC.

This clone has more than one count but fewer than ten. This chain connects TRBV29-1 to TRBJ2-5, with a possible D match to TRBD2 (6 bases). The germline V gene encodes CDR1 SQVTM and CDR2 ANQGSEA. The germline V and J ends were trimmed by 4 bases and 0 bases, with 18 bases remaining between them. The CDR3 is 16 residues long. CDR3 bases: TGCAGCGTTGTCTATGGGGGACTTTCGTACCAAGAGACCCAGTACTTC. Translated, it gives CSVVYGGLSYQETQYF.

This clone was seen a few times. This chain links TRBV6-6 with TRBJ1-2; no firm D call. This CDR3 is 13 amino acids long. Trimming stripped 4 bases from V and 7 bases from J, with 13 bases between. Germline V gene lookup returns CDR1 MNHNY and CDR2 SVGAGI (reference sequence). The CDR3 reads CASSSPGGGGYTF. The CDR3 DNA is TGTGCCAGCAGTTCCCCCGGCGGCGGTGGCTACACCTTC.

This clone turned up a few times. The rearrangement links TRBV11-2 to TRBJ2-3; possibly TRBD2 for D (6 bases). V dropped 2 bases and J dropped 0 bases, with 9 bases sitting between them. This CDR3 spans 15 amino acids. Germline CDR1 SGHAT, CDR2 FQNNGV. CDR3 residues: CASSLWGDSTDTQYF. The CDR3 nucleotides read TGTGCCAGCAGCTTATGGGGGGACAGCACAGATACGCAGTATTTT.